This T cell receptor beta chain appears in the sequencing data of a study of blood T cell repertoires in COVID-19. Study context: Sites in the United States, Italy and Spain provided acute and convalescent COVID-19 samples. The cDNA or gDNA used as material had been derived from T cells, B-cell-depleted T cells, or PBMCs.

Original handling: By means of reference gene primer amplification, nucleated cell counts were estimated. TCRdb's table, derived via immunoSEQ multiplex PCR, lists solely in-frame clones and lacks some. V, J and clone size are taken as reported in that table, and D and trimming were inferred from the DNA itself. The sample contains about 70,000 clones, around 86% of which appear only once. The receptor's source is a human donor in a cohort sampled during active COVID-19. Sequenced material: peripheral blood.

The chain's CDR3 is CASSLRGTGSLDIQYF. In DNA, the CDR3 is TGTGCCAGCAGCTTGAGGGGGACAGGGTCCCTAGACATTCAGTACTTC. J is TRBJ2-4 and V is TRBV5-4; 9 nucleotides line up with TRBD1. V was pared by 1 base and J by 8 bases, with 10 bases of the junction left unmatched. CDR1 is SGHNT, CDR2 YYREEE, per germline (reference sequence). This CDR3 contains 16 residues. The variable domain in full, with the rest retrieved from reference TRBV5-4 and TRBJ2-4, is ETGVTQSPTHLIKTRGQQVTLRCSSQSGHNTVSWYQQALGQGPQFIFQYYREEENGRGNFPPRFSGLQFPNYSSELNVNALELDDSALYLCASSLRGTGSLDIQYFGAGTRLSVL.